These T cell receptor beta chains were read from a single sample in a study of regulatory T cells in long-lasting Graves disease. TCRdb passed the multiplex PCR reads through MiXCR, listing each CDR3 protein once. The sample holds 400,000 to 500,000 distinct CDR3 sequences; about 15% are singletons and the top ten take under 30%. In addition, the sample was reused for a study of T cells in Graves' hyperthyroidism and ophthalmopathy.

The input for sequencing was peripheral blood mononuclear cells (PBMCs), taken at new diagnosis, from a patient treated with antithyroid drugs. The source of these receptors is a woman under 30 with Graves disease. The CDR3 runs from the conserved cysteine through the conserved F or W. A D gene is named only where the DNA matches it firmly. The size field is filled for only some rows; it gives once, few, many or a size class.

>TRBJ2-2|-|TRBV5-8|-
CASSRRWRANTGELFF
TGTGCCAGCAGCCGAAGGTGGAGGGCGAACACCGGGGAGCTGTTTTTT
>TRBJ2-7|few|TRBV20-1|TRBD2
CSARLTSGSSYEQYF
TGCAGTGCTAGACTGACTAGCGGGAGCTCCTACGAGCAGTACTTC
>TRBJ1-1|many|TRBV28|-
CASSFRQSNSEAFF
TGTGCCAGCAGTTTTCGGCAGTCCAACTCTGAAGCTTTCTTT
>TRBJ2-5|-|TRBV7-9|-
CASRGDRGGRRAETQYF
TGTGCCAGCAGGGGAGACAGGGGAGGGCGCCGGGCGGAGACCCAGTACTTC
>TRBJ2-1|many|TRBV6-5|-
CASSWASSYNEQFF
TGTGCCAGCAGTTGGGCTAGCAGCTACAATGAGCAGTTCTTC
>TRBJ2-3|many|TRBV27|-
CASGDPRDTLTDTQYF
TGTGCCAGTGGGGACCCACGGGACACCCTCACAGATACGCAGTATTTT
>TRBJ2-3|-|TRBV28|-
CASSTTLPYTDTQYF
TGTGCCAGCAGTACGACTTTACCATACACAGATACGCAGTATTTT
>TRBJ1-1|few|TRBV7-9|-
CASSSRTGTEAFF
TGTGCCAGCAGCTCAAGGACGGGCACTGAAGCTTTCTTT
>TRBJ2-5|many|TRBV13|-
CASSLGGREETQYF
TGTGCCAGCAGCTTAGGTGGGCGGGAAGAGACCCAGTACTTC
>TRBJ2-3|many|TRBV18|-
CASSPPAPRTDTQYF
TGTGCCAGCTCACCACCGGCACCCCGCACAGATACGCAGTATTTT
>TRBJ2-4|-|TRBV4-3|-
CASSQEPGHIQYF
TGCGCCAGCAGCCAAGAACCCGGTCACATTCAGTACTTC
>TRBJ1-5|few|TRBV19|-
CASGPTPPNQPQHF
TGTGCCAGTGGACCCACACCCCCCAATCAGCCCCAGCATTTT
>TRBJ2-7|many|TRBV2|TRBD1
CASRGTGPSYEQYF
TGTGCCAGCAGGGGGACAGGGCCATCCTACGAGCAGTACTTC
>TRBJ2-1|many|TRBV2|TRBD1
CASAGTVQYNEQFF
TGTGCCAGCGCTGGGACAGTACAGTACAATGAGCAGTTCTTC
>TRBJ2-3|many|TRBV7-7|TRBD2
CASSLGGGGTDTQYF
TGTGCCAGCAGCCTCGGGGGAGGGGGCACAGATACGCAGTATTTT
>TRBJ2-2|-|TRBV6-9|TRBD2
CASSSMTQAGGPGELFF
TGTGCCAGCAGTTCCATGACTCAAGCGGGAGGGCCCGGGGAGCTGTTTTTT
>TRBJ2-1|many|TRBV20-1|-
CSASRASSYNEQFF
TGCAGTGCTAGTAGGGCAAGCTCCTACAATGAGCAGTTCTTC
>TRBJ2-7|many|TRBV30|TRBD1
CAWSVQGTGKKGQQYF
TGTGCCTGGAGTGTACAGGGGACAGGGAAAAAAGGCCAGCAGTACTTC
>TRBJ2-1|-|TRBV5-1|-
CASSLGLGWGPYNEQFF
TGCGCCAGCAGCTTGGGGTTGGGGTGGGGTCCCTACAATGAGCAGTTCTTC
>TRBJ1-1|many|TRBV18|-
CASSPQTRGGTEAFF
TGTGCCAGCTCACCCCAAACCCGGGGCGGCACTGAAGCTTTCTTT
>TRBJ1-2|many|TRBV27|-
CASSLRGGYGYTF
TGTGCCAGCAGTTTACGAGGGGGCTATGGCTACACCTTC
>TRBJ1-1|many|TRBV11-2|TRBD1
CASSRSGQMNTEAFF
TGTGCCAGCAGCCGGTCGGGACAGATGAACACTGAAGCTTTCTTT
>TRBJ2-1|many|TRBV28|-
CASSFRYNEQFF
TGTGCCAGCAGCTTCCGATACAATGAGCAGTTCTTC
>TRBJ1-4|few|TRBV5-5|-
CASSLDLEKLFF
TGTGCCAGCAGCTTGGATCTGGAAAAACTGTTTTTT
>TRBJ2-1|many|TRBV7-9|TRBD2
CASKASGTYNEQFF
TGTGCCAGCAAGGCTAGCGGGACCTACAATGAGCAGTTCTTC
>TRBJ1-4|few|TRBV28|TRBD1
CASSLPGQAEKLFF
TGTGCCAGCAGTTTACCAGGACAGGCTGAAAAACTGTTTTTT
>TRBJ1-4|-|TRBV28|-
CASSLSWGHNEKLFF
TGTGCCAGCAGTTTAAGCTGGGGGCATAATGAAAAACTGTTTTTT
>TRBJ1-1|many|TRBV30|-
CAGGSDLTEAFF
TGTGCCGGGGGTTCCGACCTCACTGAAGCTTTCTTT
>TRBJ2-2|many|TRBV12-3/TRBV12-4|TRBD2
CASSLRRGGGELFF
TGTGCCAGCAGTTTAAGGCGGGGGGGAGGGGAGCTGTTTTTT
>TRBJ2-1|-|TRBV5-6|-
CASSFSVLSYNEQFF
TGTGCCAGCAGCTTCAGCGTCCTCAGCTACAATGAGCAGTTCTTC
>TRBJ1-2|-|TRBV29-1|TRBD1
CSVDRRGQGALWGYTF
TGCAGCGTTGATCGAAGGGGGCAGGGGGCGTTATGGGGCTACACCTTC
>TRBJ2-3|many|TRBV7-9|-
CASSADKAQFTDTQYF
TGTGCCAGCAGCGCTGACAAGGCTCAGTTCACAGATACGCAGTATTTT
>TRBJ2-5|many|TRBV18|-
CASSPPTGETQYF
TGTGCCAGCTCACCACCGACAGGCGAGACCCAGTACTTC
>TRBJ2-7|many|TRBV7-2|TRBD2
CASSITSGRAREQYF
TGTGCCAGCAGCATTACTAGCGGGAGGGCGAGGGAGCAGTACTTC
>TRBJ2-3|many|TRBV30|-
CAWSVGADTQYF
TGTGCCTGGAGTGTCGGTGCAGATACGCAGTATTTT
>TRBJ2-3|few|TRBV20-1|TRBD1
CSAQTGARATDTQYF
TGCAGTGCTCAGACAGGGGCGAGGGCCACAGATACGCAGTATTTT
>TRBJ2-2|-|TRBV29-1|-
CSVGVRGNTGELFF
TGCAGCGTTGGAGTTCGAGGAAACACCGGGGAGCTGTTTTTT
>TRBJ2-1|many|TRBV12-3/TRBV12-4|TRBD2
CASSSDAWTSGDHNEQFF
TGTGCCAGCAGTTCAGACGCATGGACTAGCGGGGACCACAATGAGCAGTTCTTC
>TRBJ1-5|few|TRBV12-3/TRBV12-4|-
CASSPSQYSNQPQHF
TGTGCCAGCAGTCCCAGCCAATATAGCAATCAGCCCCAGCATTTT
>TRBJ1-1|many|TRBV11-2|-
CASSLEFAGLNTEAFF
TGTGCCAGCAGCTTAGAATTTGCAGGGTTGAACACTGAAGCTTTCTTT
>TRBJ1-5|-|TRBV6-2/TRBV6-3|-
CASSSWGAGNQPQHF
TGTGCCAGCAGTAGTTGGGGGGCTGGCAATCAGCCCCAGCATTTT
>TRBJ2-2|many|TRBV12-3/TRBV12-4|-
CASSLSYGKGGTGELFF
TGTGCCAGCAGTTTAAGTTACGGGAAGGGGGGCACCGGGGAGCTGTTTTTT
>TRBJ2-1|-|TRBV18|TRBD1
CASSQTGGVYNEQFF
TGTGCCAGCTCACAAACAGGGGGAGTCTACAATGAGCAGTTCTTC
>TRBJ1-6|-|TRBV11-2|-
CASSFSRGQSWMSSYNSPLHF
TGTGCCAGCAGCTTTAGTAGAGGGCAGTCTTGGATGAGCTCCTATAATTCACCCCTCCACTTT
>TRBJ1-2|-|TRBV6-1|-
CASSLGGSSIYGYTF
TGTGCCAGCAGCCTCGGTGGCAGCAGCATCTATGGCTACACCTTC
>TRBJ1-3|-|TRBV15|-
CATSRAGTPTLGNTIYF
TGTGCCACCAGCAGGGCCGGGACCCCAACCCTTGGAAACACCATATATTTT
>TRBJ2-1|-|TRBV13|TRBD2
CASSQTSGRAAYNEQFF
TGTGCCAGCAGCCAGACTAGCGGGAGGGCCGCCTACAATGAGCAGTTCTTC
>TRBJ2-7|many|TRBV25-1|-
CASSEPGGGFYEQYF
TGTGCCAGCAGTGAGCCAGGGGGGGGGTTCTACGAGCAGTACTTC
>TRBJ2-2|few|TRBV5-1|TRBD1
CASSDGTGVGELFF
TGCGCCAGCAGCGACGGGACAGGGGTAGGGGAGCTGTTTTTT
>TRBJ2-5|many|TRBV7-2|-
CASTLMGGMLRQETQYF
TGTGCCAGCACCTTAATGGGCGGAATGCTTCGCCAAGAGACCCAGTACTTC
>TRBJ1-2|many|TRBV7-2|TRBD1
CASSPGGAGGYTF
TGTGCCAGCAGCCCAGGGGGCGCCGGTGGCTACACCTTC
>TRBJ2-1|-|TRBV14|-
CANSQAGAGPEQFF
TGTGCCAACAGCCAAGCAGGGGCAGGGCCTGAGCAGTTCTTC
>TRBJ2-1|few|TRBV14|TRBD2
CASSQWTSGYNEQFF
TGTGCCAGCAGCCAATGGACTAGCGGATACAATGAGCAGTTCTTC
>TRBJ1-5|few|TRBV19|-
CASSIEEGWGNQPQHF
TGTGCCAGTAGTATAGAGGAGGGTTGGGGCAATCAGCCCCAGCATTTT